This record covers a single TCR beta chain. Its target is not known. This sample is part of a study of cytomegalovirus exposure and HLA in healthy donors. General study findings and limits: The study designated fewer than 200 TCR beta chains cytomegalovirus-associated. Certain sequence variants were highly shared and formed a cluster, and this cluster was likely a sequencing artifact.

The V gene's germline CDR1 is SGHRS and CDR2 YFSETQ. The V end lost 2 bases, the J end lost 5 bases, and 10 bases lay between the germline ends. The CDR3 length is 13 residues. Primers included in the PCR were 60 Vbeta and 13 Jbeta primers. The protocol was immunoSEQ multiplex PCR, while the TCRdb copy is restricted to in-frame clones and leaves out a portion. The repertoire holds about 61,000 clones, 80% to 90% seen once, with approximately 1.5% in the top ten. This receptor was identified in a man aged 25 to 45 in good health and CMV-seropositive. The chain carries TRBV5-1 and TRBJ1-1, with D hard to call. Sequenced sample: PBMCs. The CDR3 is CASSFTGYTEAFF. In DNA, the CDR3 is TGCGCCAGCAGCTTCACGGGGTATACTGAAGCTTTCTTT.